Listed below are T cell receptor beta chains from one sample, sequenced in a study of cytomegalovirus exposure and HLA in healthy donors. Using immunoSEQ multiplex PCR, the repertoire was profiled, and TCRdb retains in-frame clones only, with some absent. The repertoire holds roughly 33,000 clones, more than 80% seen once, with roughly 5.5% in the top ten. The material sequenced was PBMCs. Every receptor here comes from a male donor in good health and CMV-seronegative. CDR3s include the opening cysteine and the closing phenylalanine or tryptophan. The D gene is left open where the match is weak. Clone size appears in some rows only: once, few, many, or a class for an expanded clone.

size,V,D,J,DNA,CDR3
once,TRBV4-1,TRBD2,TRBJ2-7,TGCGCCAGCAGCCAGGCGGGAGGGATCTACGAGCAGTACTTC,CASSQAGGIYEQYF
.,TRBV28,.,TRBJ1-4,TGTGCCAGCAGTTTATGGAGTACTAATGAAAAACTGTTTTTT,CASSLWSTNEKLFF
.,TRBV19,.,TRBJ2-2,TGTGCCAGTTCCTCGAACACCGGGGAGCTGTTTTTT,CASSSNTGELFF
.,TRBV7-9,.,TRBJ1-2,TGTGCCAGCAGCTTGATGGGGGCGGTTGGCTACACCTTC,CASSLMGAVGYTF
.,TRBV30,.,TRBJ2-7,TGTGCCTGGAGAAGGAAGGGGCGCGAGCAGTACTTC,CAWRRKGREQYF
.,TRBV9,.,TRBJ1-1,TGTGCCAGCAGCGCCCGGGGGTCAGAAGCTTTCTTT,CASSARGSEAFF
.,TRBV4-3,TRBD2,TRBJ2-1,TGCGCCAGCAGCCAGACTAGCGGGAGTCTACCTGAGCAGTTCTTC,CASSQTSGSLPEQFF
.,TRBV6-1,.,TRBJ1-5,TGTGCCAGCAGTGATGAGACCGACAGGCCGAATCAGCCCCAGCATTTT,CASSDETDRPNQPQHF
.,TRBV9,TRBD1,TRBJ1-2,TGTGCCAGCAGCACGCTACTACAGGGGTCCCGATATGGCTACACCTTC,CASSTLLQGSRYGYTF
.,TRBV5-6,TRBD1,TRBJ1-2,TGTGCCAGCAGCGCGACAGGGGTGTATGGCTACACCTTC,CASSATGVYGYTF
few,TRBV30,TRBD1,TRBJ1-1,TGTGCCTGGAGTCAGGGACAGGGGAGGACTGAAGCTTTCTTT,CAWSQGQGRTEAFF
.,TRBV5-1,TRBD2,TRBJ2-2,TGCGCCAGCAGCTTGCTAGCGGGAGGGCCGAACACCGGGGAGCTGTTTTTT,CASSLLAGGPNTGELFF
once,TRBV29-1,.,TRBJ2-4,TGCAGCGCCCGGGACACCCAGCTAGCCAAAAACATTCAGTACTTC,CSARDTQLAKNIQYF